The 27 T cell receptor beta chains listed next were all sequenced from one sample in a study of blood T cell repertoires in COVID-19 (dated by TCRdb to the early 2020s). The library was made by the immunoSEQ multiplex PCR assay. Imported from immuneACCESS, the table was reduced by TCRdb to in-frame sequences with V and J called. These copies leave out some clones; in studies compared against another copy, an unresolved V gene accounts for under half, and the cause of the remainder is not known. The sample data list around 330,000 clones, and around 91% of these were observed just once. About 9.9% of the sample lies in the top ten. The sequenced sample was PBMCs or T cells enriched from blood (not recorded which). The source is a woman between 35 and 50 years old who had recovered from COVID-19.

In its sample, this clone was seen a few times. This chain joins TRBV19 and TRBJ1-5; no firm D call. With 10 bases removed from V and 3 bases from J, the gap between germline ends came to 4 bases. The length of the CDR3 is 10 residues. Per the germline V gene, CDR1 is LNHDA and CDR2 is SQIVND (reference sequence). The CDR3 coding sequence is TGTGCCACCGTCAATCAGCCCCAGCATTTT. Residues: CATVNQPQHF.

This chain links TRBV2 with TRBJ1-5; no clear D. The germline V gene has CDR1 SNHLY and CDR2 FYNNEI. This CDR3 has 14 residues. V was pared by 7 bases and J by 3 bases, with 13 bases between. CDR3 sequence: CASTRLGLNQPQHF. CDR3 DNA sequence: TGTGCCAGCACGAGGCTGGGTCTCAATCAGCCCCAGCATTTT.

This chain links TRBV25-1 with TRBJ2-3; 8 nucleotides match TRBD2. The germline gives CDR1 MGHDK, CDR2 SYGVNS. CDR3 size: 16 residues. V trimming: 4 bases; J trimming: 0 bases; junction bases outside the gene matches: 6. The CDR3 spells CASSVTSVTSTDTQYF. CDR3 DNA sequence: TGTGCCAGCAGTGTGACTAGCGTTACTAGCACAGATACGCAGTATTTT.

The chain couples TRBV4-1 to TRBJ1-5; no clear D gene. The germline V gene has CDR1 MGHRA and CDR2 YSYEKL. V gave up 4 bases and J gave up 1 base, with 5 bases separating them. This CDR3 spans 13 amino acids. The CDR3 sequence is CASSLRSNQPQHF. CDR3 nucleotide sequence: TGCGCCAGCAGCCTCCGGAGCAATCAGCCCCAGCATTTT.

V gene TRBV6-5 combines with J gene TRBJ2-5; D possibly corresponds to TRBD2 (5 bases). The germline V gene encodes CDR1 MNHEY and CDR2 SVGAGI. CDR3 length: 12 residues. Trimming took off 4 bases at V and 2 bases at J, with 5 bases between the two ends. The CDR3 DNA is TGTGCCAGCAGTTCGGGGCAAGAGACCCAGTACTTC. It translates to CASSSGQETQYF.

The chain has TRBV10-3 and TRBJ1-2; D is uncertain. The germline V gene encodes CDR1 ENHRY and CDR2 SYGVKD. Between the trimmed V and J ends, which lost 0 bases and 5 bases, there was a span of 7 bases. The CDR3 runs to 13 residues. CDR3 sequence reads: CAISESDLYGYTF. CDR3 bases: TGTGCCATCAGTGAGTCGGACTTATATGGCTACACCTTC.

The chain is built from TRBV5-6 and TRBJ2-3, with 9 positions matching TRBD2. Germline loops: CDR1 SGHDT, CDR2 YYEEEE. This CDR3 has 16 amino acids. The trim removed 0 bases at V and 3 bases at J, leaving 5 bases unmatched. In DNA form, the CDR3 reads TGTGCCAGCAGCTTGGGCGGGGGGGCTAAGACAGATACGCAGTATTTT. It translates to CASSLGGGAKTDTQYF.

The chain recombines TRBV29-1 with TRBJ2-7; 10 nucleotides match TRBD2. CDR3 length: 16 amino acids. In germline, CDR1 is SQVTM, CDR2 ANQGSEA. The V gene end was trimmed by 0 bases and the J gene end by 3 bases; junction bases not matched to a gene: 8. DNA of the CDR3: TGCAGCGTTGAAGAGGCTAGCGGGAGATCGAACTACGAGCAGTACTTC. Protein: CSVEEASGRSNYEQYF.

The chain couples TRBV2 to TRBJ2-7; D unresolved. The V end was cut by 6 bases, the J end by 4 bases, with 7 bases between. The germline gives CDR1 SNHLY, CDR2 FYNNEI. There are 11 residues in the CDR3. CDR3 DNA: TGTGCCAGCAGGACTGAATACGAGCAGTACTTC. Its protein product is CASRTEYEQYF. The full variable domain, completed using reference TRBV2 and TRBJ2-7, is EPEVTQTPSHQVTQMGQEVILRCVPISNHLYFYWYRQILGQKVEFLVSFYNNEISEKSEIFDDQFSVERPDGSNFTLKIRSTKLEDSAMYFCASRTEYEQYFGPGTRLTVT.

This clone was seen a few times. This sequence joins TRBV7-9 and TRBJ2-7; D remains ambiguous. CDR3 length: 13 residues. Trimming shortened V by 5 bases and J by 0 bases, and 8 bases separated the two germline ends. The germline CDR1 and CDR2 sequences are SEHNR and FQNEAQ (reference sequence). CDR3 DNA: TGTGCCAGCAGCGCCCAGTCCTCCTACGAGCAGTACTTC. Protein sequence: CASSAQSSYEQYF.

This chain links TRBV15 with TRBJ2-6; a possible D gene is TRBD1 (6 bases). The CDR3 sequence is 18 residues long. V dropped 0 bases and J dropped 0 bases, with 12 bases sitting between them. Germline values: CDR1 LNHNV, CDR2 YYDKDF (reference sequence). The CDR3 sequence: CATSRDPRGSSGANVLTF. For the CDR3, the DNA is TGTGCCACCAGCAGAGATCCAAGGGGGAGCTCTGGGGCCAACGTCCTGACTTTC. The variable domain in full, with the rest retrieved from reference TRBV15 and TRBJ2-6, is DAMVIQNPRYQVTQFGKPVTLSCSQTLNHNVMYWYQQKSSQAPKLLFHYYDKDFNNEADTPDNFQSRRPNTSFCFLDIRSPGLGDTAMYLCATSRDPRGSSGANVLTFGAGSRLTVL.

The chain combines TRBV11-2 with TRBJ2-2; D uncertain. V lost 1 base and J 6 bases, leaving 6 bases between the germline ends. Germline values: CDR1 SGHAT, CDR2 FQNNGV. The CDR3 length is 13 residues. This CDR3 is CASSLGLPGELFF. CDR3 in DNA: TGTGCCAGCAGCTTAGGACTGCCCGGGGAGCTGTTTTTT.

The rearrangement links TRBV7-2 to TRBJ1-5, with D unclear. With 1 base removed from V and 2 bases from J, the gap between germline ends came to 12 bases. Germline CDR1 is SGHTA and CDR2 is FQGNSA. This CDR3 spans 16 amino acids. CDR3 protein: CASSLVYRSGNQPQHF. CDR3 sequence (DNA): TGTGCCAGCAGCTTAGTTTACAGATCTGGCAATCAGCCCCAGCATTTT.

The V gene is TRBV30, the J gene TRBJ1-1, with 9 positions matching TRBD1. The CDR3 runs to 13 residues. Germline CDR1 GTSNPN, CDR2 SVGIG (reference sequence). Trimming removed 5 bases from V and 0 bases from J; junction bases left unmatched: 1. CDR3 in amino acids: CAWDRGVNTEAFF. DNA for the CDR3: TGTGCCTGGGACAGGGGGGTGAACACTGAAGCTTTCTTT.

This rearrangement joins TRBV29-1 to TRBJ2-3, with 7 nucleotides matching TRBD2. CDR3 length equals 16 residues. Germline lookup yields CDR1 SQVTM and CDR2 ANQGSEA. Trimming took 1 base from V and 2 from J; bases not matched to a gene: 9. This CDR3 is CSVEATGLVPTDTQYF. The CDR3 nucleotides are TGCAGCGTTGAAGCAACTGGACTAGTACCCACAGATACGCAGTATTTT.

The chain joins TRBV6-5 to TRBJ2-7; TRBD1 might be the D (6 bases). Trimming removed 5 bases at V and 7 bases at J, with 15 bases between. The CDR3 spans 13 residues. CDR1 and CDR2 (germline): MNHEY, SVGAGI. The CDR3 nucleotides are TGTGCCAGCAGTCGGACAGCCGCAGTAGAGCAGTACTTC. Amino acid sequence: CASSRTAAVEQYF.

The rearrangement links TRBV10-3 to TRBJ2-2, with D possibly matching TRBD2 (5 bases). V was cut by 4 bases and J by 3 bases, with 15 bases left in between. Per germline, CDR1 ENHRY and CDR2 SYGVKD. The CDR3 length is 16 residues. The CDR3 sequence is CAISALVTPDTGELFF. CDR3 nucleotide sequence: TGTGCCATCAGTGCACTAGTTACTCCTGACACCGGGGAGCTGTTTTTT.

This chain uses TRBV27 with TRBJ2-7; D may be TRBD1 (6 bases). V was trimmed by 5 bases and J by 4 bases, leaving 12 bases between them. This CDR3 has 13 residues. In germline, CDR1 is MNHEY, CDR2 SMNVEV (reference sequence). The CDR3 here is CASSGQGLYEQYF. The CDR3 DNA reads TGTGCCAGCAGTGGGCAGGGGTTATACGAGCAGTACTTC.

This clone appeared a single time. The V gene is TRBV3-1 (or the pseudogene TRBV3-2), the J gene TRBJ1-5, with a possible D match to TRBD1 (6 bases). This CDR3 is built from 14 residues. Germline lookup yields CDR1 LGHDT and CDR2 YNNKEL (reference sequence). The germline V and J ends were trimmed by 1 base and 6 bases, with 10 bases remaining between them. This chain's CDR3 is CASSQGRTAQPQHF. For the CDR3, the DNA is TGTGCCAGCAGCCAAGGAAGGACAGCTCAGCCCCAGCATTTT.

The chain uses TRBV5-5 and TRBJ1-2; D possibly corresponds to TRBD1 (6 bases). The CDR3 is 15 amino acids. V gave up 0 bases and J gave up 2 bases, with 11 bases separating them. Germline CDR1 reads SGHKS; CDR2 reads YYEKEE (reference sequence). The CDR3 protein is CASSLGAGVNYGYTF. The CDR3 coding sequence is TGTGCCAGCAGCTTGGGGGCAGGGGTGAACTATGGCTACACCTTC.

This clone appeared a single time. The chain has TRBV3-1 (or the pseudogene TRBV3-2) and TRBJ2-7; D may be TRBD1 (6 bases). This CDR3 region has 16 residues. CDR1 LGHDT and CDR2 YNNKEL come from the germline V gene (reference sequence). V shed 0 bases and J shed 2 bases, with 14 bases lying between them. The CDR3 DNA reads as TGTGCCAGCAGCCAAGATTTGGGGGCAAAAACCTACGAGCAGTACTTC. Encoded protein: CASSQDLGAKTYEQYF.

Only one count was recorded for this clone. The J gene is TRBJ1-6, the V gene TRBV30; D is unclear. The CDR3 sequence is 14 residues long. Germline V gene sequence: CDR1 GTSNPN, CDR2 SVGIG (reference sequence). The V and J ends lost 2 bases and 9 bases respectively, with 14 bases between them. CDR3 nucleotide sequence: TGTGCCTGGAGTCCCGGTCTAGACGGTTCACCCCTCCACTTT. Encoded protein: CAWSPGLDGSPLHF.

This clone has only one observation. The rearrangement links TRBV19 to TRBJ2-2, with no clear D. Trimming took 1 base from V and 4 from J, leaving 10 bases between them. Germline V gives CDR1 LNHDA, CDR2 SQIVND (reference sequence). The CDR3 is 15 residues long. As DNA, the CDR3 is TGTGCCAGTAGTATAGGACTTTTGAGCACCGGGGAGCTGTTTTTT. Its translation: CASSIGLLSTGELFF.

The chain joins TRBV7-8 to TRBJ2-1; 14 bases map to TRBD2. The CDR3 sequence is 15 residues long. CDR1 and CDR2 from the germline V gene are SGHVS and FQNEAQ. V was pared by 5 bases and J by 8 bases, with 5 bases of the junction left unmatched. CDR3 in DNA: TGTGCCAGCAGCCCCGGGACTAGCGGGGGCGATGAGCAGTTCTTC. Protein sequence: CASSPGTSGGDEQFF.

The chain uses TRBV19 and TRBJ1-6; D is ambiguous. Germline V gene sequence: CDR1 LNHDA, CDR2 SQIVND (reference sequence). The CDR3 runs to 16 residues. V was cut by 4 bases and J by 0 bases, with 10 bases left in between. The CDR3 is CASSKDSSSYNSPLHF. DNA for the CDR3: TGTGCCAGTAGTAAGGACTCGAGCTCCTATAATTCACCCCTCCACTTT.

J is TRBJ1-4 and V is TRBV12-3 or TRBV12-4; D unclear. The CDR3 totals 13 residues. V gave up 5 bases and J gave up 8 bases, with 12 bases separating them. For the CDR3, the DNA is TGTGCCAGCAGTGAGGCCCCTGCCGAAAAACTGTTTTTT. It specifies CASSEAPAEKLFF.

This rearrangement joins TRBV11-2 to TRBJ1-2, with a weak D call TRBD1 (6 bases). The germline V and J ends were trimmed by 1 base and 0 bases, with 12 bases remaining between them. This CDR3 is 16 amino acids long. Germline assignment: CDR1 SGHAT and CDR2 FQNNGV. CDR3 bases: TGTGCCAGCAGCTTAGTGGACAGCCGAGCTAACTATGGCTACACCTTC. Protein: CASSLVDSRANYGYTF.